This is a list of T cell receptor beta chains from one sample in a study of type 1 regulatory T cells. TCRdb itself ran the reads through MiXCR, one entry per CDR3 protein. This table has approximately 77,000 distinct CDR3 sequences, less than 25% appearing once. These receptors' targets are unknown. Input material: cultured type 1 regulatory T (Tr1) cells, either the whole culture or a sorted fraction (not recorded which). The receptors were gathered from a human donor in good health. Both conserved end residues are part of each CDR3. A D gene is named only where the DNA matches it firmly. Rows may omit the clone size; those that give it use once, few, many or a size class.

v_call	clone_size	d_call	j_call	cdr3_nt	cdr3_aa
TRBV5-1	few	NA	TRBJ2-2	TGCGCCAGCAGGCAGAGCGTTGAGACCGGGGAGCTGTTTTTT	CASRQSVETGELFF
TRBV7-2	few	NA	TRBJ2-7	TGTGCCAGCACCAGGAGGGGGAGCTACGAGCAGTACTTC	CASTRRGSYEQYF
TRBV18	few	TRBD1	TRBJ2-5	TGTGCCAGCTCTCATGGACAGGGAGTCCGAGAGACCCAGTACTTC	CASSHGQGVRETQYF
TRBV5-4	few	TRBD2	TRBJ2-3	TGTGCCAGCAGCTTGGGCGCCGCGGGAGGAGATACGCAGTATTTT	CASSLGAAGGDTQYF
TRBV7-2	NA	NA	TRBJ2-7	TGTGCCAGCAGCTCCCAGGAGGCCAACCCCTACGAGCAGTACTTC	CASSSQEANPYEQYF
TRBV18	NA	NA	TRBJ2-3	TGTGCCAGCTCAACACCCACGGGAGCAGATACGCAGTATTTT	CASSTPTGADTQYF
TRBV7-2	many	NA	TRBJ2-2	TGTGCCAGCAGCTTGGTGGGGGGCAACACCGGGGAGCTGTTTTTT	CASSLVGGNTGELFF
TRBV20-1	NA	TRBD1	TRBJ2-1	TGCAGTGCTAGAGATAGGGGCAGGGACAGAACTATGGAGTTCTTC	CSARDRGRDRTMEFF
TRBV7-2	NA	TRBD1	TRBJ2-2	TGTGCCAGCAGCTTAGCCTTACAGGGGGCTAGGCTGTTTTTT	CASSLALQGARLFF
TRBV20-1	NA	TRBD2	TRBJ2-1	TGCAGTGCTAGCGGGAGGCCCTACAATGAGCAGTTCTTC	CSASGRPYNEQFF
TRBV5-6	NA	NA	TRBJ2-7	TGTGCCAGCAGATCCGCATCCTACGAGCAGTACTTC	CASRSASYEQYF
TRBV20-1	few	NA	TRBJ2-5	TGCAGTGCTAGGGAAGTAGAAGCCCCAGAGACCCAGTACTTC	CSAREVEAPETQYF
TRBV5-1	NA	NA	TRBJ1-2	TGCGCCAGCAGCCCACAGGGAGATGGCTACACCTTC	CASSPQGDGYTF
TRBV20-1	NA	NA	TRBJ1-2	TGCAGTGCTAGGAGGTCCAGCGGGGACTATGGCTACACCTTC	CSARRSSGDYGYTF
TRBV20-1	many	NA	TRBJ1-5	TGCAGTGGGATGTACAGGGACAATCAGCCCCAGCATTTT	CSGMYRDNQPQHF
TRBV5-1	NA	NA	TRBJ2-5	TGCGCCAGCAGCTTGGCCGGAGCAGGGGTGCAAGAGACCCAGTACTTC	CASSLAGAGVQETQYF
TRBV6-6	NA	NA	TRBJ2-7	TGTGCCAGCAGTTACTCGTCTGGGGAGGAGTACTTC	CASSYSSGEEYF
TRBV5-6	few	NA	TRBJ2-2	TGTGCCAGCAGCGGGGCAGCGGGACAGACTCTCGGGGAGCTGTTTTTT	CASSGAAGQTLGELFF
TRBV7-2	NA	NA	TRBJ2-6	TGTGCCAGCAGCTTAGACATCTCTGGGGCCAACGTCCTGACTTTC	CASSLDISGANVLTF
TRBV7-8	few	NA	TRBJ1-3	TGTGCCAGCAGCAGTAACAGGGTCGAAAACACCATATATTTT	CASSSNRVENTIYF
TRBV18	NA	NA	TRBJ1-5	TGTGCCAGCTCACCAGCGGGGGGTTCTAATCAGCCCCAGCATTTT	CASSPAGGSNQPQHF
TRBV7-3	many	NA	TRBJ2-6	TGTGCCAGCAGCTCTGCTGGGGCCAACGTCCTGACTTTC	CASSSAGANVLTF
TRBV28	few	NA	TRBJ2-7	TGTGCCACCTGGAGACAGCTCTCCTACGAGCAGTACTTC	CATWRQLSYEQYF
TRBV6-2/TRBV6-3	many	NA	TRBJ2-2	TGTGCCAGCAGTTCAAACACCGGGGAGCTGTTTTTT	CASSSNTGELFF
TRBV30	NA	NA	TRBJ2-1	TGTGCCTGGACCCAGGGGGGGACAGGATCCAATGAGCAGTTCTTC	CAWTQGGTGSNEQFF